One sample yielded the 21 T cell receptor beta chains listed below, sequenced in a study of Tregs in tolerant kidney transplant recipients. Sequenced by immunoSEQ multiplex PCR; TCRdb stores in-frame clones only, minus some. The table includes around 43,000 clones, less than 95% detected once. Sequencing was performed on Tregs from blood. The origin of the receptors is a human donor in good health.

The V gene is TRBV30, the J gene TRBJ1-5; D gene ambiguous. V was trimmed by 0 bases and J by 4 bases, leaving 13 bases between them. The CDR3 covers 15 residues. In germline, CDR1 is GTSNPN, CDR2 SVGIG (reference sequence). The CDR3 loop reads CAWSVLGRINQPQHF. The DNA of the CDR3 is TGTGCCTGGAGTGTACTAGGACGGATAAATCAGCCCCAGCATTTT.

The CDR3 nucleotides are TGCGCCAGCAGCTTGGGCGGGGTGGAAACCGGGGAGCTGTTTTTT. It is translated as CASSLGGVETGELFF. The chain employs TRBV5-1 and TRBJ2-2; TRBD2 is a possible D gene (6 bases). The germline V gene has CDR1 SGHRS and CDR2 YFSETQ. This CDR3 has 15 residues. V was clipped by 0 bases and J by 5 bases, with 11 bases between them.

The V call is TRBV5-1, the J call TRBJ1-1; the D gene is possibly TRBD1 (5 bases). V gave up 7 bases and J gave up 1 base, with 11 bases separating them. The germline CDR1 and CDR2 sequences are SGHRS and YFSETQ. The CDR3 totals 13 residues. The CDR3, as DNA: TGCGCCAGCTCGCTACAGGAGAACACTGAAGCTTTCTTT. Protein: CASSLQENTEAFF.

The rearrangement joins TRBV2 to TRBJ2-7; D is ambiguous. The CDR3 totals 16 residues. V was trimmed by 6 bases and J by 3 bases, leaving 21 bases between them. Germline-derived CDR1 and CDR2 are SNHLY and FYNNEI. CDR3 sequence reads: CASRAGPTSQIYEQYF. The CDR3 region has the DNA TGTGCCAGCAGAGCCGGGCCCACTTCCCAGATCTACGAGCAGTACTTC.

About this clone itself: One end of the junction does not line up with germline, which may come from a read error. CDR3 in amino acids: CAGSPYADRGNQPQHF. The CDR3 DNA sequence: TGTGCCGGAAGCCCCTACGCGGACAGGGGCAATCAGCCCCAGCATTTT. This sequence joins TRBV5-3 and TRBJ1-5; 8 positions match TRBD1. TRBV5-3 is annotated as an ORF whose role is uncertain. This CDR3 comprises 16 residues.

As DNA, the CDR3 is TGTGCCACCAGCAGAGATTGGAACAGGGGATATGGCTACACCTTC. Translating it yields CATSRDWNRGYGYTF. The chain couples TRBV15 to TRBJ1-2; 7 positions agree with TRBD1. Trimming at V came to 0 bases and at J to 5 bases, leaving 6 bases not matched to a gene. Germline CDR1 LNHNV, CDR2 YYDKDF (reference sequence). The CDR3 consists of 15 residues.

V is TRBV2 and J is TRBJ2-5, with D hard to call. The J call is in doubt because the DNA end fits TRBJ2-7 better. Germline CDR1 SNHLY, CDR2 FYNNEI. The CDR3 length is 14 residues. The CDR3, as DNA: TGTGCCAGCAGTGTGGCCGCCCCCCTGGTCGAGCAGTACTTC. It yields the protein CASSVAAPLVEQYF.

The J gene is TRBJ1-1, the V gene TRBV20-1, with D uncertain. Trimming left V 7 bases short and J 1 base short, with 7 bases between. The CDR3 is 11 residues long. CDR1 and CDR2 from the germline V gene are DFQATT and SNEGSKA (reference sequence). The CDR3 DNA reads as TGCAGTGGTAGCGGGAACACTGAAGCTTTCTTT. Protein product: CSGSGNTEAFF.

The rearrangement joins TRBV11-3 to TRBJ2-1; D gene uncertain. The CDR3 length is 13 residues. Germline assignment: CDR1 SGHNT and CDR2 YENEEA. Trimming removed 5 bases at V and 4 bases at J, with 9 bases between. This chain's CDR3 is CASSPGHYNEQFF. As DNA, the CDR3 is TGTGCCAGCAGCCCGGGTCATTACAATGAGCAGTTCTTC.

The genes are TRBV27 and TRBJ1-2; a weak D match, TRBD1 (6 bases). The CDR3 extends over 14 amino acids. Germline-derived CDR1 and CDR2 are MNHEY and SMNVEV (reference sequence). The V and J ends lost 2 bases and 6 bases respectively, with 13 bases between them. The CDR3 loop reads CASSLRGEWDGYTF. The CDR3 DNA reads as TGTGCCAGCAGTTTAAGGGGGGAATGGGATGGCTACACCTTC.

This chain uses TRBV5-1 with TRBJ1-2; possible D gene TRBD1, 5 bases. The CDR3 extends over 14 amino acids. Trimming shortened V by 4 bases and J by 2 bases, and 12 bases separated the two germline ends. Germline CDR1 reads SGHRS; CDR2 reads YFSETQ. Here the CDR3 DNA reads TGCGCCAGCAGCGAGGGGACGGCCAACTATGGCTACACCTTC. This encodes CASSEGTANYGYTF.

The V call is TRBV6-4, the J call TRBJ2-5, with unresolved D. This CDR3 is built from 14 residues. Germline V gives CDR1 MRHNA, CDR2 SNTAGT. Trimming took 7 bases from V and 1 from J, leaving 13 bases between them. CDR3 loop: CASTPRRFQETQYF. The CDR3 region has the DNA TGTGCCAGCACCCCTCGGCGGTTCCAAGAGACCCAGTACTTC.

This chain connects TRBV7-8 to TRBJ2-1, with TRBD2 matching 9 bases. J was trimmed by 3 bases and V by 0 bases; bases with no gene match: 6. The germline V gene encodes CDR1 SGHVS and CDR2 FQNEAQ. The CDR3 spans 17 residues. The CDR3 DNA reads as TGTGCCAGCAGCTTAGCGGCGGGGGGGCCACTCTACAATGAGCAGTTCTTC. This encodes CASSLAAGGPLYNEQFF.

The rearrangement uses TRBV18 and TRBJ1-2; D is unresolved. Between the trimmed V and J ends, which lost 2 bases and 3 bases, there was a span of 13 bases. The CDR3 is 15 residues long. Germline values: CDR1 KGHSH, CDR2 LQKENI. Here the CDR3 reads CASSPSRPLYYGYTF. CDR3 DNA: TGTGCCAGCTCACCATCCCGCCCCCTCTACTATGGCTACACCTTC.

The V call is TRBV6-5, the J call TRBJ1-1; TRBD1 matches at 10 bases. The germline V gene has CDR1 MNHEY and CDR2 SVGAGI. The CDR3 extends over 15 amino acids. Trimming removed 1 base from V and 5 bases from J; junction bases left unmatched: 4. The CDR3 reads CASSYWGDRGTEAFF. The CDR3 region has the DNA TGTGCCAGCAGTTACTGGGGGGACAGGGGAACTGAAGCTTTCTTT.

This chain links TRBV9 with TRBJ1-1, with no clear D. Trimming removed 3 bases at V and 2 bases at J, with 8 bases between. The CDR3 has 13 residues. Germline CDR1 SGDLS, CDR2 YYNGEE. CDR3: CASSGHLNTEAFF. The CDR3 bases are TGTGCCAGCAGCGGACATCTAAACACTGAAGCTTTCTTT.

The rearrangement joins TRBV9 to TRBJ1-2; 8 bases align to TRBD1. With V trimmed by 4 bases and J by 6 bases, 17 bases remained unmatched. The CDR3 is 17 amino acids. Germline V gene sequence: CDR1 SGDLS, CDR2 YYNGEE. The CDR3 sequence: CASSPRGTGRGADGYTF. Here the CDR3 DNA reads TGTGCCAGCAGCCCAAGGGGGACAGGAAGGGGGGCGGATGGCTACACCTTC.

The chain has TRBV5-1 and TRBJ2-5; TRBD2 matches 9 bases. The CDR3 consists of 16 residues. The V segment lost 0 bases and the J segment 8 bases; nucleotides outside the gene matches: 11. The germline V gene has CDR1 SGHRS and CDR2 YFSETQ. CDR3 nucleotide sequence: TGCGCCAGCAGCTTGGCCTGGAGTAGCGGGAGTTCCACCCAGTACTTC. The encoded protein is CASSLAWSSGSSTQYF.

This rearrangement joins TRBV10-1 to TRBJ2-3; tentatively, D is TRBD2 (6 bases). This CDR3 comprises 15 residues. Germline CDR1 is WNHNN and CDR2 is SYGVQD (reference sequence). V lost 8 bases and J lost 0, with 15 bases in between. Written as DNA, the CDR3 is TGCGCCAGCTCCTCGCGGGGCCTAAGCACAGATACGCAGTATTTT. Protein: CASSSRGLSTDTQYF.

A single count supports this clone. This rearrangement joins TRBV30 to TRBJ1-6, with 8 bases identical to TRBD1. In germline, CDR1 is GTSNPN, CDR2 SVGIG (reference sequence). The ends lost 7 bases at V and 10 bases at J; junction bases unmatched: 9. This CDR3 is 13 amino acids long. CDR3 sequence reads: CAYLDRGGSPLHF. The CDR3 coding sequence is TGTGCCTATCTCGACAGGGGAGGATCACCCCTCCACTTT.

The chain couples TRBV5-6 to TRBJ1-2, with 7 nucleotides matching TRBD1. This CDR3 has 14 residues. The germline gives CDR1 SGHDT, CDR2 YYEEEE. V trimming: 4 bases; J trimming: 4 bases; junction bases outside the gene matches: 7. CDR3 residues: CASSRRRGVYGYTF. The CDR3 region has the DNA TGTGCCAGCAGCCGCCGCAGGGGGGTCTATGGCTACACCTTC.